Each of the 2 T cell receptor beta chains below was sequenced from the same sample in a study of shared clonotypes between healthy human individuals. Method: immunoSEQ multiplex PCR; TCRdb's copy keeps in-frame clones and lacks some. The data hold about 710,000 clones, with roughly 72% observed a single time. Sequencing input: memory CD4+ T cells sorted from blood. As to subset: CD45RA-negative fraction. The receptors derive from a woman aged 30 to 39 in good health.

The chain has TRBV7-9 and TRBJ2-7; 8 nucleotides align to TRBD2. The CDR3 runs to 15 residues. CDR1 and CDR2 (germline): SEHNR, FQNEAQ (reference sequence). J gave up 0 bases and V 3 bases, and 4 bases lay outside the gene matches. CDR3 protein: CASSLTGTSSYEQYF. CDR3 in DNA: TGTGCCAGCAGCTTGACCGGGACTAGCTCCTACGAGCAGTACTTC.

CDR3 bases: TGCGCCAGCAGGTATACAGGGGGCGCTTGGACTGAAGCTTTCTTT. Translated: CASRYTGGAWTEAFF. The chain employs TRBV5-1 and TRBJ1-1; 9 bases agree with TRBD1. J was trimmed by 5 bases and V by 5 bases; bases with no gene match: 10. CDR3 length: 15 residues. Germline V gene data show CDR1 as SGHRS and CDR2 as YFSETQ. The full variable domain, in which reference TRBV5-1 and TRBJ1-1 provide the parts outside the CDR3, is KAGVTQTPRYLIKTRGQQVTLSCSPISGHRSVSWYQQTPGQGLQFLFEYFSETQRNKGNFPGRFSGRQFSNSRSEMNVSTLELGDSALYLCASRYTGGAWTEAFFGQGTRLTVV.